This T cell receptor (beta chain) appears in the sequencing data of a study of vaccination and CD4 T cells after COVID-19. Turning to the study itself: Post-vaccination specimens were collected at a median of approximately 66 days following dose two (range 14 to 241).

Germline CDR1 DFQATT, CDR2 SNEGSKA (reference sequence). CDR3 size: 13 residues. Trimming took off 0 bases at V and 10 bases at J, with 13 bases between the two ends. In its sample, this clonotype is medium-sized (0.01 to 0.1%). As yet, its antigen is unknown. Indicated treatment: roughly nine-day PBMC culture with coronavirus spike peptide pools or control peptides (ViraFEST assay). CD4+ T cells that had been cultured provided DNA sequenced with the Oncomine TCR Beta short-read assay. TCRdb itself ran the PCR reads through MiXCR, one entry per CDR3 protein. The sample holds 14,000 to 15,000 distinct CDR3 sequences, more than 40% seen once.

This receptor was identified in a human donor who had recovered from COVID-19. The chain couples TRBV20-1 to TRBJ1-3; the D is unclear. The sample consisted of CD4+ T cells from blood, cultured in vitro. CDR3 coding DNA: TGCAGTGCTAGAGAGGAACCGAAGAGGACCATATATTTT. Protein product: CSAREEPKRTIYF.